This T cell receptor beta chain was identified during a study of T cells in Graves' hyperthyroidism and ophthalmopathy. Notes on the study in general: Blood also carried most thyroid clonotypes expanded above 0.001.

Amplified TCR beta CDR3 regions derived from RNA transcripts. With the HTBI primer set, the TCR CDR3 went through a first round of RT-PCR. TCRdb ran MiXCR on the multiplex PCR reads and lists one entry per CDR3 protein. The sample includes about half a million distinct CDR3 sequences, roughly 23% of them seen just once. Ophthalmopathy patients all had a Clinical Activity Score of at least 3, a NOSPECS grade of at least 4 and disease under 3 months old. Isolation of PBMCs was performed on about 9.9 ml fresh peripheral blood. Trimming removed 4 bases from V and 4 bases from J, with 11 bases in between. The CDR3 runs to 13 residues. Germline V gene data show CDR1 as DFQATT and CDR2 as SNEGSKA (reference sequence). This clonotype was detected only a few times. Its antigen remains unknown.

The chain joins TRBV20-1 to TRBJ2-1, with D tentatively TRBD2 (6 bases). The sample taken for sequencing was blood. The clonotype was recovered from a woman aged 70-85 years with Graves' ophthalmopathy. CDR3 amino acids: CSATLAQYNEQFF. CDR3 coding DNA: TGCAGTGCTACTCTAGCGCAATACAATGAGCAGTTCTTC.